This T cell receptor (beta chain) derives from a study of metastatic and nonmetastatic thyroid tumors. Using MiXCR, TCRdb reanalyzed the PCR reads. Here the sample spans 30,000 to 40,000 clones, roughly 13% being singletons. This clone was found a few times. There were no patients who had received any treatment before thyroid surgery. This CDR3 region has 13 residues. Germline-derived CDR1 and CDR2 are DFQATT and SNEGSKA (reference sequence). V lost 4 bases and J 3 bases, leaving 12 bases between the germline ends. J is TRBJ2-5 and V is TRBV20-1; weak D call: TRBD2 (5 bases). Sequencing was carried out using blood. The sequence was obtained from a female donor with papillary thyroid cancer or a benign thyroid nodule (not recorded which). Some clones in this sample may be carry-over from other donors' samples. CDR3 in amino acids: CSATNPSKETQYF. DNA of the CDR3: TGCAGTGCTACCAATCCTAGCAAAGAGACCCAGTACTTC.